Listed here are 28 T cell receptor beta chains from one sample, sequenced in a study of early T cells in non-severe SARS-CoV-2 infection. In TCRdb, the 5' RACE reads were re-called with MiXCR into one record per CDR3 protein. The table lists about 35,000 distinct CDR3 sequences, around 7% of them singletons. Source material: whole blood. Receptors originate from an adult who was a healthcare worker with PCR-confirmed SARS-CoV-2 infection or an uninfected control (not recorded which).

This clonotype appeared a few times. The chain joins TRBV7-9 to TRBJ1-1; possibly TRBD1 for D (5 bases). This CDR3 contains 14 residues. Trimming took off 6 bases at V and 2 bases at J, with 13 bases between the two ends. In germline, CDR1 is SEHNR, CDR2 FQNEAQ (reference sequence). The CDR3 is CASSWGTVNTEAFF. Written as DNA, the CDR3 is TGTGCCAGCAGTTGGGGGACGGTAAACACTGAAGCTTTCTTT.

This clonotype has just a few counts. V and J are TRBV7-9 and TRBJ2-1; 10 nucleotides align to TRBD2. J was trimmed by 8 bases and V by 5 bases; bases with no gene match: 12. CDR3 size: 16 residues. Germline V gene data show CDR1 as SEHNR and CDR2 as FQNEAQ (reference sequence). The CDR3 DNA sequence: TGTGCCAGCAGCCACTCCGGGGCTAGCGGGAGAGATGAGCAGTTCTTC. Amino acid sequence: CASSHSGASGRDEQFF.

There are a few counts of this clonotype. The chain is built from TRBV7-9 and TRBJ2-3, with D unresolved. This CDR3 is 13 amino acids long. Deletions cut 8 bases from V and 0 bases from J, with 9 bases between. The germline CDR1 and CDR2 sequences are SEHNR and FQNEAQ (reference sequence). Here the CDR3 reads CASCQMSTDTQYF. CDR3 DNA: TGTGCCAGCTGTCAGATGAGCACAGATACGCAGTATTTT. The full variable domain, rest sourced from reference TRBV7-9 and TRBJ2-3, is DTGVSQNPRHKITKRGQNVTFRCDPISEHNRLYWYRQTLGQGPEFLTYFQNEAQLEKSRLLSDRFSAERPKGSFSTLEIQRTEQGDSAMYLCASCQMSTDTQYFGPGTRLTVL.

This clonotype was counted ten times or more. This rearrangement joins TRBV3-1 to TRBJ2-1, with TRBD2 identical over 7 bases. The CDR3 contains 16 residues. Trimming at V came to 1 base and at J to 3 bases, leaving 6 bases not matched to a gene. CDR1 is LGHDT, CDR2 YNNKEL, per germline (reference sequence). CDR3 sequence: CASSQVSGRLYNEQFF. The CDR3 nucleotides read TGTGCCAGCAGCCAAGTCTCCGGGAGGCTCTACAATGAGCAGTTCTTC.

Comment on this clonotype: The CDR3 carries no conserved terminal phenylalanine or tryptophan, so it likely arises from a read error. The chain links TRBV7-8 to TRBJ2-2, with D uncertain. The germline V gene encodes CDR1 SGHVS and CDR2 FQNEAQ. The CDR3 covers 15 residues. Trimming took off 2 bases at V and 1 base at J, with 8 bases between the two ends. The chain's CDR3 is CASSLILGNTGELFL. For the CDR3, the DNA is TGTGCCAGCAGCTTAATATTGGGGAACACCGGGGAGCTGTTTTTA.

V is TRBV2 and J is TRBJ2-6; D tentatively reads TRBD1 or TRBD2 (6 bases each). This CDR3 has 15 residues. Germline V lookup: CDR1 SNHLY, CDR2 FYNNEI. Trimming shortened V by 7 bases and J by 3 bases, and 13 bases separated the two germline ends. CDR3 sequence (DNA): TGTGCCAGCACTGGACGGGGGCTTGGGGCCAACGTCCTGACTTTC. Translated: CASTGRGLGANVLTF.

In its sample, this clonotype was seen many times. CDR3 amino acids: CASSPSAGPYEQYF. Here the CDR3 DNA reads TGTGCCAGCAGCCCTAGCGCCGGTCCCTACGAGCAGTACTTC. The gene calls are TRBV6-5 and TRBJ2-7; perhaps TRBD2 as D (6 bases). Germline CDR1 and CDR2: MNHEY and SVGAGI. CDR3 length: 14 amino acids. Trimming left V 6 bases short and J 2 bases short, with 14 bases between.

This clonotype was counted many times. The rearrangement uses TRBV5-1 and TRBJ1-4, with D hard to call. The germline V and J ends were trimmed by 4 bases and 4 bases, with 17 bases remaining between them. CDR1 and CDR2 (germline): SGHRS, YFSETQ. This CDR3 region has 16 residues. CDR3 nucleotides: TGCGCCAGCAGCCCTAGGACCGGGAATGATAATGAAAAACTGTTTTTT. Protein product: CASSPRTGNDNEKLFF.

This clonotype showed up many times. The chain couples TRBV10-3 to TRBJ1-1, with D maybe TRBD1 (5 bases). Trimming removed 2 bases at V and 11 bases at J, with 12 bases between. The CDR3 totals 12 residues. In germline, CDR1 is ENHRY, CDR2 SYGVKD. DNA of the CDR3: TGTGCCATCAGTGAGGGACCCGGGGCGGCTTTCTTT. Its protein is CAISEGPGAAFF.

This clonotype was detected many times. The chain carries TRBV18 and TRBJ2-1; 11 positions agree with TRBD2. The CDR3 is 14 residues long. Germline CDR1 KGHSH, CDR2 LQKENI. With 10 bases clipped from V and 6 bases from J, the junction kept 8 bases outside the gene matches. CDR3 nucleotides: TGTGCCACCCTCTTACTAGCGGGAGTCAATGAGCAGTTCTTC. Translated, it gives CATLLLAGVNEQFF.

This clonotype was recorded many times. The CDR3 DNA sequence: TGCGCCAGCAGCCTACGGGACCCCGGGGACATCGAGCAGTACTTC. This encodes CASSLRDPGDIEQYF. The chain couples TRBV4-1 to TRBJ2-7; D possibly corresponds to TRBD1 (6 bases). The germline V gene encodes CDR1 MGHRA and CDR2 YSYEKL. This CDR3 comprises 15 residues. Trimming left V 4 bases short and J 6 bases short, with 19 bases between.

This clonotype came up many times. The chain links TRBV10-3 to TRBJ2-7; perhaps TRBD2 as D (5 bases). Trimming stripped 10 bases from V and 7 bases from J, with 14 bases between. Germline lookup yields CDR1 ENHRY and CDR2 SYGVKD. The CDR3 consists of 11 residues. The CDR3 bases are TGTGCCACCCGCAACGGCGGGGAGCAGTACTTC. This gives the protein CATRNGGEQYF.

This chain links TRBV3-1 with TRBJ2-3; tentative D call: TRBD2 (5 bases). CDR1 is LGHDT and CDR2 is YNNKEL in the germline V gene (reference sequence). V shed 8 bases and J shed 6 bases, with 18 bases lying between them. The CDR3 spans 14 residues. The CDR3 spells CASRKGIPGDTQYF. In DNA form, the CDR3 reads TGTGCCAGCCGAAAGGGAATCCCGGGGGATACGCAGTATTTT.

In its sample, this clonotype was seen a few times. For the CDR3, the DNA is TGTGCCAGCTCACCACCGGAGAGGACACTCGGCTACGAGCAGTACTTC. Translated: CASSPPERTLGYEQYF. This chain links TRBV18 with TRBJ2-7; D is possibly TRBD1 (5 bases). The germline CDR1 and CDR2 sequences are KGHSH and LQKENI. The CDR3 is 16 residues long. With 0 bases removed from V and 3 bases from J, the gap between germline ends came to 15 bases.

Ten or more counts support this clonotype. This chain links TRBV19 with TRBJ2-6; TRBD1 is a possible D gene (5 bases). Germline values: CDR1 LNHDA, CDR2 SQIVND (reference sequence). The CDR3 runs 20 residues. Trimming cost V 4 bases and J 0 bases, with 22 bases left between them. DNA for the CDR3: TGTGCCAGTAGTACAGACAGCGCAACCGAAGTATCCTCTGGGGCCAACGTCCTGACTTTC. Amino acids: CASSTDSATEVSSGANVLTF. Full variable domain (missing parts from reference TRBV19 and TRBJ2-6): DGGITQSPKYLFRKEGQNVTLSCEQNLNHDAMYWYRQDPGQGLRLIYYSQIVNDFQKGDIAEGYSVSREKKESFPLTVTSAQKNPTAFYLCASSTDSATEVSSGANVLTFGAGSRLTVL.

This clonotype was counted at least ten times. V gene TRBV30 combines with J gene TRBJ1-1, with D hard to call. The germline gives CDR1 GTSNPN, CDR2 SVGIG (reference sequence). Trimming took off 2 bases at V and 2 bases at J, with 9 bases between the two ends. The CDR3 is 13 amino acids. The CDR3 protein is CAWSRRDNTEAFF. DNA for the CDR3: TGTGCCTGGAGTAGACGGGATAACACTGAAGCTTTCTTT.

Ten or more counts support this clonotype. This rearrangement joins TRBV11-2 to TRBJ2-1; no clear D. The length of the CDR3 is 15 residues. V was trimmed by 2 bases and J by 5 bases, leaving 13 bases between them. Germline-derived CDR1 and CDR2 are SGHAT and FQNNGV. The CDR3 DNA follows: TGTGCCAGCAGCTTATCTGGACGGCCCGACAATGAGCAGTTCTTC. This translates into CASSLSGRPDNEQFF. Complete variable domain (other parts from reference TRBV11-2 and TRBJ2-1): EAGVAQSPRYKIIEKRQSVAFWCNPISGHATLYWYQQILGQGPKLLIQFQNNGVVDDSQLPKDRFSAERLKGVDSTLKIQPAKLEDSAVYLCASSLSGRPDNEQFFGPGTRLTVL.

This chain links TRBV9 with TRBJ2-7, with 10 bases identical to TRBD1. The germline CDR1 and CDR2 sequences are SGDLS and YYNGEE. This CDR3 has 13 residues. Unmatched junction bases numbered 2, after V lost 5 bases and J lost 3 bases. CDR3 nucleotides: TGTGCCAGCAGTCGGACAGGGGGCTACGAGCAGTACTTC. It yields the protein CASSRTGGYEQYF.

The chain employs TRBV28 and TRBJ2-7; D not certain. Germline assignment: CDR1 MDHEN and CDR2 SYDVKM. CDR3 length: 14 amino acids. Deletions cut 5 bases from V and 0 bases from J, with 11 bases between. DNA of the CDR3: TGTGCCAGCAGTGGTCCGGGTTCCTCCTACGAGCAGTACTTC. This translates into CASSGPGSSYEQYF. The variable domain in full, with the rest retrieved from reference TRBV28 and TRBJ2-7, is DVKVTQSSRYLVKRTGEKVFLECVQDMDHENMFWYRQDPGLGLRLIYFSYDVKMKEKGDIPEGYSVSREKKERFSLILESASTNQTSMYLCASSGPGSSYEQYFGPGTRLTVT.

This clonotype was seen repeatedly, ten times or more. As DNA, the CDR3 is TGTGCCAGCAGTGACCAGGGGACCGGGGAGCTGTTTTTT. This encodes CASSDQGTGELFF. The chain uses TRBV2 and TRBJ2-2; D is possibly TRBD1 (6 bases). The CDR3 spans 13 residues. Per germline, CDR1 SNHLY and CDR2 FYNNEI. V was trimmed by 3 bases and J by 5 bases, leaving 7 bases between them.

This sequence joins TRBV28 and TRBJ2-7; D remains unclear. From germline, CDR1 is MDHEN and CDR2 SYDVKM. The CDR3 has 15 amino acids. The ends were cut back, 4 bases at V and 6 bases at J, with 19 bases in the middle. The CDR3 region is CASSSIGPRSAEQYF. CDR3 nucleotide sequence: TGTGCCAGCAGTTCTATTGGACCGCGGTCGGCCGAGCAGTACTTC.

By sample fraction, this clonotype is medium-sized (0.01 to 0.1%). The CDR3 DNA reads as TGCAGTTGGGGGGGTACCTACAATGAGCAGTTCTTC. Translation gives CSWGGTYNEQFF. The V call is TRBV20-1, the J call TRBJ2-1; 7 nucleotides align to TRBD2. With 8 bases clipped from V and 2 bases from J, the junction kept 3 bases outside the gene matches. Germline V gene sequence: CDR1 DFQATT, CDR2 SNEGSKA (reference sequence). The length of the CDR3 is 12 residues.

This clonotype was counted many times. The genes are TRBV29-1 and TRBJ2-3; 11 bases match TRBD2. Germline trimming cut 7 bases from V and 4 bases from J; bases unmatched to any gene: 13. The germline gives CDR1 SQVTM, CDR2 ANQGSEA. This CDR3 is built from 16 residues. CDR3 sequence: CSDNTLAGAFPDTQYF. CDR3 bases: TGCAGCGACAACACACTAGCGGGAGCCTTTCCAGATACGCAGTATTTT.

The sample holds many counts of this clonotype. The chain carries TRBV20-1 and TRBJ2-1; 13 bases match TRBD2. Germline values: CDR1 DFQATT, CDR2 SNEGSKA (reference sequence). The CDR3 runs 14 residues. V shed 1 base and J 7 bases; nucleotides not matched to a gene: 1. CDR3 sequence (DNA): TGCAGTGCTAGAGGGACTAGCGGGAGTAATGAGCAGTTCTTC. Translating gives CSARGTSGSNEQFF.

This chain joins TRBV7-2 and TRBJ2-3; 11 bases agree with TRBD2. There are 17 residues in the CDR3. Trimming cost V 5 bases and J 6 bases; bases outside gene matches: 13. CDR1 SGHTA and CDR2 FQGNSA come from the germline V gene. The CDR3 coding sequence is TGTGCCAGCAGCCTACGACTAGCGGGACGCCCCCCCGATACGCAGTATTTT. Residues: CASSLRLAGRPPDTQYF.

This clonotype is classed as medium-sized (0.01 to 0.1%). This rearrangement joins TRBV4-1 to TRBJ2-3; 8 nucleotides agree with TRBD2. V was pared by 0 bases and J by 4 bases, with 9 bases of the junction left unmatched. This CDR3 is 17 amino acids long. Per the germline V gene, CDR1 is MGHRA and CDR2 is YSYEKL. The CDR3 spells CASSQDRSGAGADTQYF. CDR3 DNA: TGCGCCAGCAGCCAAGATCGTAGCGGGGCCGGCGCAGATACGCAGTATTTT.

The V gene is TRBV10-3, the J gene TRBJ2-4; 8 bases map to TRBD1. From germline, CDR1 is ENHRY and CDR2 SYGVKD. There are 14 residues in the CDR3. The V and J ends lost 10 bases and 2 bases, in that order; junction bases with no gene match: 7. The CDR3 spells CARGQGGSKNIQYF. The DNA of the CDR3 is TGTGCCAGAGGACAGGGAGGTTCCAAAAACATTCAGTACTTC.

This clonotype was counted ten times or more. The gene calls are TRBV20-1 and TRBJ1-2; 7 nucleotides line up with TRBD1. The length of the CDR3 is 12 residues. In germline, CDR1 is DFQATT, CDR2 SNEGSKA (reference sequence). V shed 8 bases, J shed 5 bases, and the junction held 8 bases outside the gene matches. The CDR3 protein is CSQQTGLYGYTF. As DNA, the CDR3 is TGCAGTCAGCAGACAGGGCTATATGGCTACACCTTC.